The TCR beta chain described here comes from a study of T cell responses to AZD1222 COVID-19 vaccine. Second doses at about 4 or about 12 weeks were pooled. Findings and caveats of the study: Recipients of AZD1222 seropositive at baseline numbered only six or seven. Among vaccine-associated CD4 TCRs, coverage spanned spike, with dominance at 160-218 and 743-854. The sample set comprised mostly white British donors with more females, and clonal diversity was possibly underestimated.

Only in-frame clones appear in the TCRdb table, and some are missing; sequencing was by immunoSEQ multiplex PCR. The repertoire includes about 79,000 clones, roughly nine tenths of them detected once, and about 28% sits in the top ten. A word on this clone: Its specificity is unknown.

CDR3 size: 15 residues. V was pared by 3 bases and J by 7 bases, with 8 bases of the junction left unmatched. Germline-derived CDR1 and CDR2 are SGHRS and YFSETQ. Source: peripheral blood, taken 28 days after the second AZD1222 dose. The chain carries TRBV5-1 and TRBJ2-1; 9 bases are shared with TRBD2. The clonotype comes from an adult who received the AZD1222 COVID-19 vaccine. CDR3 region: CASSWTPTSGNEQFF. In DNA form, the CDR3 reads TGCGCCAGCAGCTGGACCCCGACTAGCGGAAATGAGCAGTTCTTC.